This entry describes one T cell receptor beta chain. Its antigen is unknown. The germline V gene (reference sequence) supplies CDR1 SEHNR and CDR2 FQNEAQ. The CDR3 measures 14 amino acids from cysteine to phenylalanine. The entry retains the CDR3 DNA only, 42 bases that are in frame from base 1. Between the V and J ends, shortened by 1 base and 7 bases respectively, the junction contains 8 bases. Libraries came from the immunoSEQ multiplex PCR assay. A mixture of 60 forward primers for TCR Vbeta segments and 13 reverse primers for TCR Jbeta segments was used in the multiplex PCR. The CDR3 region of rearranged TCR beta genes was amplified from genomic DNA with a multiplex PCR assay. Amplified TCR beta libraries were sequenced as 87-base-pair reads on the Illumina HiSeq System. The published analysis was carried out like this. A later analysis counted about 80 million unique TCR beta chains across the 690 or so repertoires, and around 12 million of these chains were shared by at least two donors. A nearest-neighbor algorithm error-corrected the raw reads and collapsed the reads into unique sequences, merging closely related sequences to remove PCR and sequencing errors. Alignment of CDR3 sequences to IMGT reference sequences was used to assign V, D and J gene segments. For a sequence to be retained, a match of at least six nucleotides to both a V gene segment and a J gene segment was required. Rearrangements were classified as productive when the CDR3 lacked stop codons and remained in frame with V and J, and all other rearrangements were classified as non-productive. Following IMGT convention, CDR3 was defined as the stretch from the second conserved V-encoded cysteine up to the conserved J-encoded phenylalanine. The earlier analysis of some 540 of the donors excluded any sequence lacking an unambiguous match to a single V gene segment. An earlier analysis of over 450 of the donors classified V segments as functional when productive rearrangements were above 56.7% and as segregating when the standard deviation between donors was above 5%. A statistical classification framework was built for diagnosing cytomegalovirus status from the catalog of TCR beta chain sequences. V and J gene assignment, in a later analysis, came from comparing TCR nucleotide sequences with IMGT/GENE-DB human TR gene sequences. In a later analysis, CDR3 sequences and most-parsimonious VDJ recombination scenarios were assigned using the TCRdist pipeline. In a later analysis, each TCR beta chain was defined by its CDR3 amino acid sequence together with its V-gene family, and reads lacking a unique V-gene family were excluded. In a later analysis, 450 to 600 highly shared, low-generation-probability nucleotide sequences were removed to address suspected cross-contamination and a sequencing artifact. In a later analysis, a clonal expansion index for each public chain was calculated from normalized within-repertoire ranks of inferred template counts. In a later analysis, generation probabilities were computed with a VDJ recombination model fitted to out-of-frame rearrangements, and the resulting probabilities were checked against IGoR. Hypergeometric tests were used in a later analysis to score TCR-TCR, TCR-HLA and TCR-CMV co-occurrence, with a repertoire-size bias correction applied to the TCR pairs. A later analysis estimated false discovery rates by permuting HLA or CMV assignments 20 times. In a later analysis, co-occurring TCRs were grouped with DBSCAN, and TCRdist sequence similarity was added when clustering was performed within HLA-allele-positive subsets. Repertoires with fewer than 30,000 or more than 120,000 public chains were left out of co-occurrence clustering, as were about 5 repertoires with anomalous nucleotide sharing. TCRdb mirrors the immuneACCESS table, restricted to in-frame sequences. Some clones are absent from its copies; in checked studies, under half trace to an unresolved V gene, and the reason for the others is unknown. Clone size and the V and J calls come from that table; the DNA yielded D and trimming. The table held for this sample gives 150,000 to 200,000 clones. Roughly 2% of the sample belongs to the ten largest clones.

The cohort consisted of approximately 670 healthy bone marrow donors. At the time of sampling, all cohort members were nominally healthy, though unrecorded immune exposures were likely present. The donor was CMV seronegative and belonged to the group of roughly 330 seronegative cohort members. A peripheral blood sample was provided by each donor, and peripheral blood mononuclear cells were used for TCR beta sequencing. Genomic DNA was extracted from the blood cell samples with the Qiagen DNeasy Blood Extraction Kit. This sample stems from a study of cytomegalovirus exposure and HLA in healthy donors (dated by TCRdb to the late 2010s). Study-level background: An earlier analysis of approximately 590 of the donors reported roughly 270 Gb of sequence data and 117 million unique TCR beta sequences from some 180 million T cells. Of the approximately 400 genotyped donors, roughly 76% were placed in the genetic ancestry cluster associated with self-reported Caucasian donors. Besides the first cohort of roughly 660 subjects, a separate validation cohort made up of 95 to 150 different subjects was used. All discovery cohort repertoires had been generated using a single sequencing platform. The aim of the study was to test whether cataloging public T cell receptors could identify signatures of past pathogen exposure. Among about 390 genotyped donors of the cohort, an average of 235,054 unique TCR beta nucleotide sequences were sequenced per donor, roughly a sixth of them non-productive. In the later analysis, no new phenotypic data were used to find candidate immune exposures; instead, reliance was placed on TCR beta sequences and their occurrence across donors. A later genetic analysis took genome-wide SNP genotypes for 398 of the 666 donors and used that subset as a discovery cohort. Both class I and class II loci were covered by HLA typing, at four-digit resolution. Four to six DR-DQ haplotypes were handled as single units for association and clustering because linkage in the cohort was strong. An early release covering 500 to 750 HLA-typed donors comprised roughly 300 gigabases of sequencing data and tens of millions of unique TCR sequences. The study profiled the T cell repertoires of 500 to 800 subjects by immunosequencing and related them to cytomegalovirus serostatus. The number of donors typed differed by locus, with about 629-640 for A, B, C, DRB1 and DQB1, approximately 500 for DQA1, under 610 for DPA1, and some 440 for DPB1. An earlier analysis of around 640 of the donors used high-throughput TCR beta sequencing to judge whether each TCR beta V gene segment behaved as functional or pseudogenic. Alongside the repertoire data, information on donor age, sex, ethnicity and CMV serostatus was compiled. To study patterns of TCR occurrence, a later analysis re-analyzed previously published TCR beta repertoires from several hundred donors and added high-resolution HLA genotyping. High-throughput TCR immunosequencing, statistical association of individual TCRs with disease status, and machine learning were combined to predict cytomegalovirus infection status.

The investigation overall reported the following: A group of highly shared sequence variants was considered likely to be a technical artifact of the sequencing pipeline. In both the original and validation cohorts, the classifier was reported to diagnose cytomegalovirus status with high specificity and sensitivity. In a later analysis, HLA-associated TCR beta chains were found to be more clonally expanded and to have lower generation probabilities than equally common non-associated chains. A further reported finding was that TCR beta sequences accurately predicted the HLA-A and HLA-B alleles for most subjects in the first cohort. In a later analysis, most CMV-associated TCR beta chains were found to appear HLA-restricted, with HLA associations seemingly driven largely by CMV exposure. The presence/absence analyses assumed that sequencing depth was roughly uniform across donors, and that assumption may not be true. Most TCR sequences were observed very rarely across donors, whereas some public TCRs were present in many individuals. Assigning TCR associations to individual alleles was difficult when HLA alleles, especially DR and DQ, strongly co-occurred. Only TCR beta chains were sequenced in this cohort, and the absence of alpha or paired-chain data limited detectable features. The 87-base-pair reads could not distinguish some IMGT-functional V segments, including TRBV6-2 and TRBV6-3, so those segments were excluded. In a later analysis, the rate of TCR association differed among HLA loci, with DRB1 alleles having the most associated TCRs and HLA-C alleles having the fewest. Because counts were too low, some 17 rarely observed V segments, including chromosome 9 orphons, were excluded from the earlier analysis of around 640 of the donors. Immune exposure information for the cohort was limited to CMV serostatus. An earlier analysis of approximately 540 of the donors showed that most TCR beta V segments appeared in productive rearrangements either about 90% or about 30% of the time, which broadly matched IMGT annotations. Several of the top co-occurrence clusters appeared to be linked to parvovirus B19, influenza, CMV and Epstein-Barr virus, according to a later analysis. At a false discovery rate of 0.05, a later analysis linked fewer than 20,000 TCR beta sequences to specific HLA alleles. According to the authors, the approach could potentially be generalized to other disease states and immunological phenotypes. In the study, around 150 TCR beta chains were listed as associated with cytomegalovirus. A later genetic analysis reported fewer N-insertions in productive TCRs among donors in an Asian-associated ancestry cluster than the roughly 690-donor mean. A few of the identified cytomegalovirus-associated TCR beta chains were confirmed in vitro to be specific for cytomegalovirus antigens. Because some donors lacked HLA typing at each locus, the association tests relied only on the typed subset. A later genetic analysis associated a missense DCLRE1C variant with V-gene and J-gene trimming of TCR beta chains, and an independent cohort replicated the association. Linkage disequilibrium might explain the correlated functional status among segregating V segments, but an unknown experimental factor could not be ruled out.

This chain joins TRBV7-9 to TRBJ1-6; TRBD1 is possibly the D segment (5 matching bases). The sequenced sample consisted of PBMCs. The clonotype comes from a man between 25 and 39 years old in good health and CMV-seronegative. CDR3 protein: CASSLGTINSPLHF. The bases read TGTGCCAGCAGCTTAGGGACAATCAATTCACCCCTCCACTTT.